The 9 T cell receptor beta chains in this list originate from one sample, sequenced in a study of T cells in localized non-small cell lung cancer. The assay was immunoSEQ multiplex PCR, and TCRdb's table has in-frame clones only and misses some. The sample lists around 15,000 clones, roughly 87% occurring once. The sample was peripheral blood mononuclear cells, taken before any cancer treatment. The receptors derive from a man between 40 and 69 years old with stage III lung adenocarcinoma.

V gene TRBV6-6 combines with J gene TRBJ2-7; no clear D gene. This CDR3 region has 14 residues. V shed 5 bases and J shed 2 bases, with 13 bases lying between them. CDR1 MNHNY and CDR2 SVGAGI come from the germline V gene (reference sequence). CDR3 nucleotide sequence: TGTGCCAGCAGTCAAGAAGGGTTAGCCTACGAGCAGTACTTC. Protein sequence: CASSQEGLAYEQYF.

Comments on this clone: The junction differs from germline at one of its ends, possibly a read error. The chain couples TRBV14 to TRBJ1-2, with 12 bases identical to TRBD1. This CDR3 contains 15 residues. Germline CDR1 and CDR2: SGHDN and FVKESK. CDR3 sequence reads: CASSQPGTGGAHIFF. The CDR3 DNA sequence: TGTGCCAGCAGCCAACCCGGGACAGGGGGCGCCCATATTTTCTTC.

This chain links TRBV6-1 with TRBJ2-2, with D maybe TRBD2 (6 bases). The V gene lost 2 bases and the J gene lost 6 bases, with 10 bases spanning the gap. CDR3 length: 14 amino acids. The germline V gene has CDR1 MNHNS and CDR2 SASEGT. CDR3 DNA sequence: TGTGCCAGCAGTGAACCTACGGGGGCCGGGGAGCTGTTTTTT. Translated, it gives CASSEPTGAGELFF.

This clone has only a few counts. The chain combines TRBV7-9 with TRBJ2-5, with D perhaps assigned TRBD1 or TRBD2 (6 bases each). V was pared by 3 bases and J by 4 bases, with 15 bases between. Germline V lookup: CDR1 SEHNR, CDR2 FQNEAQ (reference sequence). The CDR3 is made up of 15 amino acids. The CDR3 loop is CASSFFPGAAETQYF. For the CDR3, the DNA is TGTGCCAGCAGCTTCTTCCCGGGGGCCGCAGAGACCCAGTACTTC.

J is TRBJ2-3 and V is TRBV4-2, with TRBD2 matching 10 bases. The CDR3 spans 20 residues. Germline V gene lookup returns CDR1 LGHNA and CDR2 YNFKEQ. Trimming took 0 bases from V and 5 from J; bases not matched to a gene: 17. The CDR3 DNA follows: TGTGCCAGCAGCCAAGATCTATACGGACTAGCGGCCCCGAAGGTAGATACGCAGTATTTT. It yields the protein CASSQDLYGLAAPKVDTQYF.

This clone was counted once. One end of the junction is discordant with germline, which a read error may explain. This rearrangement joins TRBV14 to TRBJ2-3, with 10 bases identical to TRBD2. Germline lookup yields CDR1 SGHDN and CDR2 FVKESK. CDR3 size: 13 residues. CDR3 sequence reads: CASSQGGGTSGTF. CDR3 coding DNA: TGTGCCAGCAGCCAAGGGGGAGGTACTAGCGGGACCTTT.

The chain combines TRBV29-1 with TRBJ2-7, with 8 nucleotides matching TRBD1. This CDR3 has 13 amino acids. The junction had 10 bases not matched to a gene; V was cut back by 7 bases and J by 5 bases. The germline V gene encodes CDR1 SQVTM and CDR2 ANQGSEA. CDR3 loop: CSGAAGGYNEQYF. The CDR3 region has the DNA TGCAGCGGAGCGGCAGGGGGCTACAACGAGCAGTACTTC.

The V gene is TRBV28, the J gene TRBJ2-1, with TRBD1 identical over 9 bases. The CDR3 is 15 amino acids. Germline V gene data show CDR1 as MDHEN and CDR2 as SYDVKM. V dropped 6 bases and J dropped 8; count of bases not matched to a gene: 11. Here the CDR3 DNA reads TGTGCCAGCAGCTCGGGACAGGGTAGGATCCATGAGCAGTTCTTC. As protein: CASSSGQGRIHEQFF.

Here the CDR3 reads CASTRGIGELFF. DNA for the CDR3: TGTGCCAGCACGAGGGGGATCGGGGAGCTGTTTTTT. The chain joins TRBV2 to TRBJ2-2; D possibly corresponds to TRBD1 (6 bases). The length of the CDR3 is 12 residues. Germline CDR1 is SNHLY and CDR2 is FYNNEI. V was trimmed by 7 bases and J by 7 bases, leaving 10 bases between them.